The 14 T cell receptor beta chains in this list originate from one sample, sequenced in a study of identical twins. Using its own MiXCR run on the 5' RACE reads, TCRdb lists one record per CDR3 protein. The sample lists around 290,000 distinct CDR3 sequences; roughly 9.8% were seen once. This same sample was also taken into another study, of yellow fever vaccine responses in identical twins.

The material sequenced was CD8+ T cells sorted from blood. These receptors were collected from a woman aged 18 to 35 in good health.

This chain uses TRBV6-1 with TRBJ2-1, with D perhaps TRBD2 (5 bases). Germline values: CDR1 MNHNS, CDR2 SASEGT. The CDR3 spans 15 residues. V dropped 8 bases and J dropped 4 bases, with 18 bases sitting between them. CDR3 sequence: CASGPHEGRYNEQFF. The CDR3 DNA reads TGTGCCAGCGGCCCCCACGAGGGAAGATACAATGAGCAGTTCTTC.

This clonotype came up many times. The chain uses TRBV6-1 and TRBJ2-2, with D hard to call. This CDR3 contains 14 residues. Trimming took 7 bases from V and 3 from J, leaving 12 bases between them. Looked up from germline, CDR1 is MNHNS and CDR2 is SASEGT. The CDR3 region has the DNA TGTGCCAGCAAATCAGAGGTGTACACCGGGGAGCTGTTTTTT. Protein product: CASKSEVYTGELFF.

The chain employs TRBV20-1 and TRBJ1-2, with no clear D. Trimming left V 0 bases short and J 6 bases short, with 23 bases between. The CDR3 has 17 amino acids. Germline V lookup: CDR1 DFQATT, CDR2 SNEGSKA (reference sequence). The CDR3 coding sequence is TGCAGTGCTAGAGATCTCACGGTGCCGCGGAGAGCTGATGGCTACACCTTC. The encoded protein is CSARDLTVPRRADGYTF.

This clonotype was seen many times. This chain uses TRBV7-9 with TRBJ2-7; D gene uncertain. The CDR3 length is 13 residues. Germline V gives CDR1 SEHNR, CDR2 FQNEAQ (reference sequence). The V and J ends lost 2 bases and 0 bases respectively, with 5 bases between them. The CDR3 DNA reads TGTGCCAGCAGCTTAATACGCTCCTACGAGCAGTACTTC. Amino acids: CASSLIRSYEQYF.

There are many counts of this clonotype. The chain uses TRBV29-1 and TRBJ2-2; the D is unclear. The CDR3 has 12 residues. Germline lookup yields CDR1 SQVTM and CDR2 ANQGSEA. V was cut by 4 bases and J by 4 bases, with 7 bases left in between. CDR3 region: CSVVGRTGELFF. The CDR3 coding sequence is TGCAGCGTTGTGGGCCGCACCGGGGAGCTGTTTTTT.

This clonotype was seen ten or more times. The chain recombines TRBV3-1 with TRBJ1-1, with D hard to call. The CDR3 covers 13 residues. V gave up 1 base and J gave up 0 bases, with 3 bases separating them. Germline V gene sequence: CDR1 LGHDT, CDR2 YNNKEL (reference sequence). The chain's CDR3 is CASSQVLNTEAFF. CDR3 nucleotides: TGTGCCAGCAGCCAAGTTTTGAACACTGAAGCTTTCTTT.

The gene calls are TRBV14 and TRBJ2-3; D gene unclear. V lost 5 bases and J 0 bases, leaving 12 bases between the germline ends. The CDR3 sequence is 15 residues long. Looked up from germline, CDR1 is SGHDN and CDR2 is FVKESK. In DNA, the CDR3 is TGTGCCAGCAGCTGGAGTTCCCCTAGCACAGATACGCAGTATTTT. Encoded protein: CASSWSSPSTDTQYF.

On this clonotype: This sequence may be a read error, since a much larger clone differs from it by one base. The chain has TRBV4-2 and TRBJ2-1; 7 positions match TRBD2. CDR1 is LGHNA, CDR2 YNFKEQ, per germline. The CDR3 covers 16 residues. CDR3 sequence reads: CACSQELAEVGNEQFF. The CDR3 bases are TGTGCCTGCAGCCAAGAGCTAGCGGAGGTCGGCAATGAGCAGTTCTTC.

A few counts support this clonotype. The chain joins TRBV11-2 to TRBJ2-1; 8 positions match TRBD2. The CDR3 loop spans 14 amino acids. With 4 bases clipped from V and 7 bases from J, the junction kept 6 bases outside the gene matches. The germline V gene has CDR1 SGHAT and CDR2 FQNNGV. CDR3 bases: TGTGCCAGCAGCTATAGCGGGGCGGAGAATGAGCAGTTCTTC. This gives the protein CASSYSGAENEQFF.

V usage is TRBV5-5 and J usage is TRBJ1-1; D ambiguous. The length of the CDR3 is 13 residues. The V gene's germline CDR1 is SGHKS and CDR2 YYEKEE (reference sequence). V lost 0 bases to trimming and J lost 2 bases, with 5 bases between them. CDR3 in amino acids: CASSLGFNTEAFF. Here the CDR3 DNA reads TGTGCCAGCAGCTTGGGATTTAACACTGAAGCTTTCTTT.

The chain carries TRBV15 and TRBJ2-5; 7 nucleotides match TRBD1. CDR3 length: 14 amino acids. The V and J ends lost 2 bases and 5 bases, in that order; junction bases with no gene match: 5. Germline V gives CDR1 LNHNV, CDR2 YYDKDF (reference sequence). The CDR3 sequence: CATSRLRGLETQYF. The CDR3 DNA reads TGTGCCACCAGCAGACTAAGGGGGCTTGAGACCCAGTACTTC.

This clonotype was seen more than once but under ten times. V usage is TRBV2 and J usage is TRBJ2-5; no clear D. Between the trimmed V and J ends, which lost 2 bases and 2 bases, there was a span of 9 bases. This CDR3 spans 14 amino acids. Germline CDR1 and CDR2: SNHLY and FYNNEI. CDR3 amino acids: CASSERGYQETQYF. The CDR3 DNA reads TGTGCCAGCAGTGAAAGAGGATATCAAGAGACCCAGTACTTC.

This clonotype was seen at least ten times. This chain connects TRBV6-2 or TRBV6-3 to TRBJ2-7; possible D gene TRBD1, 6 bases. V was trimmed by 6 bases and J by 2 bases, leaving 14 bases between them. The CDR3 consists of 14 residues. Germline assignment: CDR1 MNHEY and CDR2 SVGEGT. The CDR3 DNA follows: TGTGCCAGCAGAATCGACAGGTTCCCCTACGAGCAGTACTTC. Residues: CASRIDRFPYEQYF.

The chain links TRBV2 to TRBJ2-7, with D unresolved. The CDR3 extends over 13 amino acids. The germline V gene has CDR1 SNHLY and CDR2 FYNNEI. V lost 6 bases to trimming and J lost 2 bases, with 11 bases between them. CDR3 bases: TGTGCCAGCAGCGGCTCGGGTACCTACGAGCAGTACTTC. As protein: CASSGSGTYEQYF.